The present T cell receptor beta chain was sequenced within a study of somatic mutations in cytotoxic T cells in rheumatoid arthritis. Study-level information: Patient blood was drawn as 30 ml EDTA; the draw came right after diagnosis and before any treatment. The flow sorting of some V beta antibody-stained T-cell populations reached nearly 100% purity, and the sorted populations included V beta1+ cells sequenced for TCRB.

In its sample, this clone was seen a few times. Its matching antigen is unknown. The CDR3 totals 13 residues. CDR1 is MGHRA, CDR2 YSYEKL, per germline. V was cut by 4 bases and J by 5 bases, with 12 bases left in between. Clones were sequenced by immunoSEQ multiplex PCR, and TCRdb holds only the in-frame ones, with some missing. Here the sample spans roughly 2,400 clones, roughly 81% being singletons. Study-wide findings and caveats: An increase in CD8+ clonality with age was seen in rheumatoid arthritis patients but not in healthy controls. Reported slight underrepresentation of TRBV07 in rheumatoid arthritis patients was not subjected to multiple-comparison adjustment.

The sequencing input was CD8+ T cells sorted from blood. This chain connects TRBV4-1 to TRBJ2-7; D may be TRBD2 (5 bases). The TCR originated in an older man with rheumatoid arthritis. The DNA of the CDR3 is TGCGCCAGCAGCCCGGAGCCCGGGGACGAGCAGTACTTC. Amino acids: CASSPEPGDEQYF.